This T cell receptor beta chain was recorded in a study of CD8 T cells in ankylosing spondylitis. General study findings and limits: About 8 highly homologous variants made up a TCR beta motif, and this motif appeared characteristic of ankylosing spondylitis blood. In synovial fluid and blood from reactive arthritis, some motif variants were previously reported. Clones linked to disease, bearing a CD8+ phenotype, were relatively rare in peripheral blood. In ankylosing spondylitis patients, matched synovial fluid reportedly showed significant enrichment of disease-linked clones.

This clonotype was counted between two and nine times. The antigen remains undetermined. With 0 bases clipped from V and 6 bases from J, the junction kept 3 bases outside the gene matches. CDR1 is SGDLS, CDR2 YYNGEE, per germline. This CDR3 is built from 15 residues. It was by quantitative 5'-RACE with molecular barcodes that TCR beta libraries were made. TCRdb re-called the 5' RACE reads through MiXCR, storing one row per CDR3 protein. The sample yields under 950,000 distinct CDR3 sequences, around a fifth seen once. The rearrangement joins TRBV9 to TRBJ2-1; 10 nucleotides align to TRBD2. The receptor's source is a male donor with ankylosing spondylitis. Sequencing was performed on blood, either unsorted or a sorted T cell fraction (not recorded which). CDR3 coding DNA: TGTGCCAGCAGCGTAGGGGTAGCGGGGGGCAATGAGCAGTTCTTC. Its protein is CASSVGVAGGNEQFF.